This is a list of T cell receptor beta chains from one sample in a study of shared clonotypes between healthy human individuals. Libraries were prepared by immunoSEQ multiplex PCR; TCRdb keeps only in-frame clonotypes and omits some of them. This table has 2,500,000 or so clones, under 95% appearing once. Sequenced sample: naive CD4+ T cells from PBMCs. All receptors derive from a man aged 18 to 30 in good health. Some clones in this sample may be carry-over from other donors' samples. CDR3s include the opening cysteine and the closing phenylalanine or tryptophan. The D gene is left open where the match is weak. A clone size is listed for some rows: how often the clone was seen (once, few, many), or a class if it is expanded.

j_call: TRBJ2-2; v_call: TRBV2; d_call: TRBD1; clone_size: NA; cdr3_nt: TGTGCCAGCACCCAGGACAGGGGAACCGGGGAGCTGTTTTTT; cdr3_aa: CASTQDRGTGELFF
j_call: TRBJ2-3; v_call: TRBV5-1; d_call: NA; clone_size: NA; cdr3_nt: TGCGCCAGCAGCTTGGGACTAGATGCAGATACGCAGTATTTT; cdr3_aa: CASSLGLDADTQYF
j_call: TRBJ1-1; v_call: TRBV6-1; d_call: NA; clone_size: NA; cdr3_nt: TGTGCCAGCAGTGAAGGCGGGTGGACTGAAGCTTTCTTT; cdr3_aa: CASSEGGWTEAFF
j_call: TRBJ2-2; v_call: TRBV15; d_call: NA; clone_size: NA; cdr3_nt: TGTGCCACCAGCAGAAATCCTAGCGCGAACGGGGAGCTGTTTTTT; cdr3_aa: CATSRNPSANGELFF
j_call: TRBJ2-1; v_call: TRBV15; d_call: NA; clone_size: NA; cdr3_nt: TGTGCCACCAGCAGAGGTACACCTGGGGGGCCCTACAATGAGCAGTTCTTC; cdr3_aa: CATSRGTPGGPYNEQFF
j_call: TRBJ2-3; v_call: TRBV21-1; d_call: NA; clone_size: NA; cdr3_nt: TGTGCCAGCAGGAGGGGAGATACGCAGTATTTT; cdr3_aa: CASRRGDTQYF
j_call: TRBJ2-5; v_call: TRBV19; d_call: NA; clone_size: NA; cdr3_nt: TGTGCCAGTTCCATCGTGGAGGGACCTCAAGAGACCCAGTACTTC; cdr3_aa: CASSIVEGPQETQYF
j_call: TRBJ2-2; v_call: TRBV11-3; d_call: NA; clone_size: NA; cdr3_nt: TGTGCCAGCAGGCGAACTAGCCCCAGGGAGTCCAAGGGCGGGGAGCTGTTTTTT; cdr3_aa: CASRRTSPRESKGGELFF
j_call: TRBJ2-1; v_call: TRBV29-1; d_call: TRBD2; clone_size: NA; cdr3_nt: TGCAGCGTAGGGACTAGCGGGTCCTACAATGAGCAGTTCTTC; cdr3_aa: CSVGTSGSYNEQFF
j_call: TRBJ1-3; v_call: TRBV25-1; d_call: NA; clone_size: NA; cdr3_nt: TGTGCCAGCAGTGAATATGCAGGGTGGGGCTCTGGAAACACCATATATTTT; cdr3_aa: CASSEYAGWGSGNTIYF
j_call: TRBJ2-5; v_call: TRBV4-3; d_call: NA; clone_size: NA; cdr3_nt: TGCGCCAGCAGCTTGAATAGGGCTCCGGAGACCCAGTACTTC; cdr3_aa: CASSLNRAPETQYF
j_call: TRBJ1-2; v_call: TRBV28; d_call: NA; clone_size: NA; cdr3_nt: TGTGCCAGCAGTTTAGATGGGTCCTCCTATGGCTACACCTTC; cdr3_aa: CASSLDGSSYGYTF
j_call: TRBJ1-1; v_call: TRBV5-1; d_call: TRBD1; clone_size: NA; cdr3_nt: TGCGCCAGCAGGAAGTCGGGACAGGGAGAGACTGAAGCTTTCTTT; cdr3_aa: CASRKSGQGETEAFF
j_call: TRBJ1-4; v_call: TRBV7-9; d_call: NA; clone_size: once; cdr3_nt: TGTGCCAGCAGCTTACCCACAGCGCCAAGAACTAATGAAAAACTGTTTTTT; cdr3_aa: CASSLPTAPRTNEKLFF
j_call: TRBJ2-7; v_call: TRBV7-2; d_call: NA; clone_size: NA; cdr3_nt: TGTGCCAGCTTGGACCGGTCCTCCTACGAGCAGTACTTC; cdr3_aa: CASLDRSSYEQYF
j_call: TRBJ1-3; v_call: TRBV27; d_call: TRBD1; clone_size: NA; cdr3_nt: TGTGCCAGCAGTGGGGACAGGGCCCCTGGAAACACCATATATTTT; cdr3_aa: CASSGDRAPGNTIYF
j_call: TRBJ2-3; v_call: TRBV28; d_call: TRBD1; clone_size: NA; cdr3_nt: TGTGCCAGCAGTTTCGGGGACAGTCCTGCTAGCACAGATACGCAGTATTTT; cdr3_aa: CASSFGDSPASTDTQYF
j_call: TRBJ2-6; v_call: TRBV6-1; d_call: NA; clone_size: NA; cdr3_nt: TGTGCCAGCAGTGGCAACGGGGGCCGAGCTGGGGCCAACGTCCTGACTTTC; cdr3_aa: CASSGNGGRAGANVLTF
j_call: TRBJ2-1; v_call: TRBV4-1; d_call: NA; clone_size: NA; cdr3_nt: TGCGCCAGCAGCCAAGAACTAGGGTCCACAGGCAAAAACAATGAGCAGTTCTTC; cdr3_aa: CASSQELGSTGKNNEQFF
j_call: TRBJ2-7; v_call: TRBV27; d_call: NA; clone_size: NA; cdr3_nt: TGTGCCAGCAGTGGACGGGACGGGACCTACGAGCAGTACTTC; cdr3_aa: CASSGRDGTYEQYF
j_call: TRBJ1-1; v_call: TRBV7-8; d_call: TRBD1; clone_size: NA; cdr3_nt: TGTGCCAGCAGCCCCCACAGGGGAAACACTGAAGCTTTCTTT; cdr3_aa: CASSPHRGNTEAFF
j_call: TRBJ2-3; v_call: TRBV9; d_call: TRBD2; clone_size: NA; cdr3_nt: TGTGCCAGCAGTCGACTAGCGGGGCGCACAGATACGCAGTATTTT; cdr3_aa: CASSRLAGRTDTQYF
j_call: TRBJ1-1; v_call: TRBV6-5; d_call: NA; clone_size: once; cdr3_nt: TGTGCCAGCAGCCACGGACCCGAAGCTTTCTTT; cdr3_aa: CASSHGPEAFF
j_call: TRBJ1-4; v_call: TRBV7-9; d_call: NA; clone_size: NA; cdr3_nt: TGTGCCAGTTCTCTGCCTTTAGGAGAAAAACTGTTTTTT; cdr3_aa: CASSLPLGEKLFF
j_call: TRBJ2-5; v_call: TRBV9; d_call: TRBD2; clone_size: NA; cdr3_nt: TGTGCCAGCAGCCCCGGGACTAGCGGGAGTTGGGAGACCCAGTACTTC; cdr3_aa: CASSPGTSGSWETQYF
j_call: TRBJ1-1; v_call: TRBV5-1; d_call: TRBD1; clone_size: NA; cdr3_nt: TGCGCCAGCAGCTTGGTAGGTAACAGGGGGCAATCAGCTTTCTTT; cdr3_aa: CASSLVGNRGQSAFF
j_call: TRBJ1-2; v_call: TRBV4-1; d_call: NA; clone_size: NA; cdr3_nt: TGCGCCAGCAGCCAAGGAGGGGGGGCAGTCTATGGCTACACCTTC; cdr3_aa: CASSQGGGAVYGYTF
j_call: TRBJ2-7; v_call: TRBV5-5; d_call: NA; clone_size: NA; cdr3_nt: TGTGCCAGCAGCTTGGGAGGTACCCTCTACGAGCAGTACTTC; cdr3_aa: CASSLGGTLYEQYF
j_call: TRBJ2-3; v_call: TRBV28; d_call: TRBD2; clone_size: NA; cdr3_nt: TGTGCCAGCAGTGTAGCGGGGAGCACAGATACGCAGTATTTT; cdr3_aa: CASSVAGSTDTQYF
j_call: TRBJ2-3; v_call: TRBV5-1; d_call: NA; clone_size: NA; cdr3_nt: TGCGCCAGCAGCTTGGATGCAGATACGCAGTATTTT; cdr3_aa: CASSLDADTQYF
j_call: TRBJ2-7; v_call: TRBV11-2; d_call: NA; clone_size: NA; cdr3_nt: TGTGCCAGCAGCTTAGTGGAGGGAAGGTCCTACGAGCAGTACTTC; cdr3_aa: CASSLVEGRSYEQYF
j_call: TRBJ2-3; v_call: TRBV10-1; d_call: NA; clone_size: NA; cdr3_nt: TGCGCCAGCAGTGGGGGCGGTCTGGGAGATACGCAGTATTTT; cdr3_aa: CASSGGGLGDTQYF
j_call: TRBJ1-1; v_call: TRBV9; d_call: NA; clone_size: NA; cdr3_nt: TGTGCCAGCAGCGTAGATGTGATGAACACTGAAGCTTTCTTT; cdr3_aa: CASSVDVMNTEAFF
j_call: TRBJ2-7; v_call: TRBV2; d_call: TRBD2; clone_size: once; cdr3_nt: TGTGCCAGCAGGATGGGGGGGACTAGCGGGACTCTACCACGCGAGCAGTACTTC; cdr3_aa: CASRMGGTSGTLPREQYF
j_call: TRBJ2-3; v_call: TRBV5-1; d_call: NA; clone_size: NA; cdr3_nt: TGCGCCAGCAGCGCCGGACAGAGCACAGATACGCAGTATTTT; cdr3_aa: CASSAGQSTDTQYF
j_call: TRBJ2-5; v_call: TRBV19; d_call: NA; clone_size: NA; cdr3_nt: TGTGCCAGTAGTATAGAAGGGCCGGGCCCCCAGTACTTC; cdr3_aa: CASSIEGPGPQYF
j_call: TRBJ1-1; v_call: TRBV11-2; d_call: NA; clone_size: NA; cdr3_nt: TGTGCCAGCAGCTTTTCATTGAACACTGAAGCTTTCTTT; cdr3_aa: CASSFSLNTEAFF
j_call: TRBJ2-3; v_call: TRBV5-1; d_call: TRBD2; clone_size: NA; cdr3_nt: TGCGCCAGCAGCTTGGCAACAGCTAGCGGAGATACGCAGTATTTT; cdr3_aa: CASSLATASGDTQYF
j_call: TRBJ2-7; v_call: TRBV7-9; d_call: NA; clone_size: NA; cdr3_nt: TGTGCCAGCAGCTTACGGGGTCAGCCCTACGAGCAGTACTTC; cdr3_aa: CASSLRGQPYEQYF
j_call: TRBJ2-7; v_call: TRBV7-2; d_call: TRBD2; clone_size: NA; cdr3_nt: TGTGCCAGCAGCTTAGTAGCGGGAGGCGTCGTCGAGCAGTACTTC; cdr3_aa: CASSLVAGGVVEQYF
j_call: TRBJ1-2; v_call: TRBV28; d_call: NA; clone_size: once; cdr3_nt: TGTGCCAGCAGTTTAGTCCTCAACTATGGCTACACCTTC; cdr3_aa: CASSLVLNYGYTF
j_call: TRBJ2-7; v_call: TRBV5-6; d_call: TRBD1; clone_size: once; cdr3_nt: TGTGCCAGCAGCCCACGGACAGGCCGGGGTGAGCAGTACTTC; cdr3_aa: CASSPRTGRGEQYF
j_call: TRBJ2-1; v_call: TRBV11-2; d_call: TRBD2; clone_size: NA; cdr3_nt: TGTGCCAGCAGCTCCCTAGCGGGAGGCCACAATGAGCAGTTCTTC; cdr3_aa: CASSSLAGGHNEQFF
j_call: TRBJ2-1; v_call: TRBV29-1; d_call: TRBD2; clone_size: NA; cdr3_nt: TGCAGCGTTATCTCTAGCGGTGTCTACAATGAGCAGTTCTTC; cdr3_aa: CSVISSGVYNEQFF
j_call: TRBJ1-6; v_call: TRBV6-1; d_call: TRBD1; clone_size: NA; cdr3_nt: TGTGCCGGAGGGACAGGGTTTACCTATAATTCACCCCTCCACTTT; cdr3_aa: CAGGTGFTYNSPLHF
j_call: TRBJ2-5; v_call: TRBV12-5; d_call: NA; clone_size: NA; cdr3_nt: TGTGCTAGTGGTTTGGGTGGGGAGACCCAGTACTTC; cdr3_aa: CASGLGGETQYF
j_call: TRBJ1-1; v_call: TRBV19; d_call: NA; clone_size: NA; cdr3_nt: TGTGCCAGTAGTATTCGGGCCAAGGGGACAGAAGCTTTCTTT; cdr3_aa: CASSIRAKGTEAFF
j_call: TRBJ1-1; v_call: TRBV7-3; d_call: NA; clone_size: NA; cdr3_nt: TGTGCCAGCAGCTTACTCGGTGCGGGAACTGAAGCTTTCTTT; cdr3_aa: CASSLLGAGTEAFF
j_call: TRBJ2-3; v_call: TRBV5-1; d_call: NA; clone_size: NA; cdr3_nt: TGCGCCAGCAGCTCCCCCCCCTCAGATACGCAGTATTTT; cdr3_aa: CASSSPPSDTQYF
j_call: TRBJ2-3; v_call: TRBV7-2; d_call: NA; clone_size: NA; cdr3_nt: TGTGCCAGCAGCCCCGAGCGAACAGATACGCAGTATTTT; cdr3_aa: CASSPERTDTQYF
j_call: TRBJ2-3; v_call: TRBV6-1; d_call: TRBD2; clone_size: NA; cdr3_nt: TGTGCCAGCAAGGAGAGCGGGAGGGCCGGGGATACGCAGTATTTT; cdr3_aa: CASKESGRAGDTQYF